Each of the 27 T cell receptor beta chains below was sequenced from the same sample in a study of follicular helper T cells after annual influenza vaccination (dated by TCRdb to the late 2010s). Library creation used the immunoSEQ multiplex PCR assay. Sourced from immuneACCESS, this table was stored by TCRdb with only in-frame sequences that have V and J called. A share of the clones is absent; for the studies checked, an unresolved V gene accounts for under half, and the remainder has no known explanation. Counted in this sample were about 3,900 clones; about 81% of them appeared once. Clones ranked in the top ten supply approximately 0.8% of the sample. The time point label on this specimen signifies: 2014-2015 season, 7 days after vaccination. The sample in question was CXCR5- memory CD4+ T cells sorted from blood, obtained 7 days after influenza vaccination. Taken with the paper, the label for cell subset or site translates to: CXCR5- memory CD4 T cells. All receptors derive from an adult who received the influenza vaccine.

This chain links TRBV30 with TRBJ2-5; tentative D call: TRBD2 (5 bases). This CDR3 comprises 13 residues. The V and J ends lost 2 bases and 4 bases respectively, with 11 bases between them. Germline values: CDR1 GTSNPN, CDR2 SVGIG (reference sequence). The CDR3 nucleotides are TGTGCCTGGAGTTCAGGACTTATAGAGACCCAGTACTTC. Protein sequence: CAWSSGLIETQYF.

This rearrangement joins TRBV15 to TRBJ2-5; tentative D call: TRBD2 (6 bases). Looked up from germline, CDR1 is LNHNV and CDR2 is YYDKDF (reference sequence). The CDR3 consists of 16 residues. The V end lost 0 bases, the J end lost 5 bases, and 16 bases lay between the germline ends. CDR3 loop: CATSRDPWGVGETQYF. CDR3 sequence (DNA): TGTGCCACCAGCAGAGATCCATGGGGGGTCGGTGAGACCCAGTACTTC.

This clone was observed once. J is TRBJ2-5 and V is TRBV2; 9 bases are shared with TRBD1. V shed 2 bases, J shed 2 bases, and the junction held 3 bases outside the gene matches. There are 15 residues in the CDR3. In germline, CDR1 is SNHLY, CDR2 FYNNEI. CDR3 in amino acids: CASSEWDRDQETQYF. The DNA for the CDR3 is TGTGCCAGCAGTGAATGGGACAGGGATCAAGAGACCCAGTACTTC.

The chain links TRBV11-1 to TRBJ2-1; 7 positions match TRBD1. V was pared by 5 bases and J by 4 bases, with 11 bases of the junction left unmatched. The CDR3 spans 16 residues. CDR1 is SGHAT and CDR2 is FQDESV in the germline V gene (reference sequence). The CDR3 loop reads CASSPGRGGAYNEQFF. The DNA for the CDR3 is TGTGCCAGCAGCCCGGGGCGAGGGGGCGCGTACAATGAGCAGTTCTTC.

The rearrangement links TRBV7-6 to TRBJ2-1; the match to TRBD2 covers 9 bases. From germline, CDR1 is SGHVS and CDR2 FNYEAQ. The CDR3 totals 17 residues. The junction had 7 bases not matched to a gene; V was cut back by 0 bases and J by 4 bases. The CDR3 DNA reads TGTGCCAGCAGCTTAGCTAGCGGGGGTTATATTTACAATGAGCAGTTCTTC. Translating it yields CASSLASGGYIYNEQFF.

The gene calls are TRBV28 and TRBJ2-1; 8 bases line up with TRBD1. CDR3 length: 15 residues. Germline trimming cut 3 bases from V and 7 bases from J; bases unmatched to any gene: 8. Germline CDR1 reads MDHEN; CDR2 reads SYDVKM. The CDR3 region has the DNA TGTGCCAGCAGTTTTGACAGGGGAATAGTAAATGAGCAGTTCTTC. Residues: CASSFDRGIVNEQFF.

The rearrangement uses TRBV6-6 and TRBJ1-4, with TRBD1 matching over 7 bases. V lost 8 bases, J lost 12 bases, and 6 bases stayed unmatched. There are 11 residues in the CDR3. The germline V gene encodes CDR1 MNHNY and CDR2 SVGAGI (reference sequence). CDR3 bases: TGTGCCAGCTCTATGGGGACAGAACTGTTTTTT. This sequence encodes CASSMGTELFF.

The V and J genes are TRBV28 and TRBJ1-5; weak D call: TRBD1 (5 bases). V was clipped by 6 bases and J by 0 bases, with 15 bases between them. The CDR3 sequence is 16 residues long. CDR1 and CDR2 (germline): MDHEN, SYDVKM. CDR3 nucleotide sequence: TGTGCCAGCAGCCGTGGGGCACCCCATAGCAATCAGCCCCAGCATTTT. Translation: CASSRGAPHSNQPQHF.

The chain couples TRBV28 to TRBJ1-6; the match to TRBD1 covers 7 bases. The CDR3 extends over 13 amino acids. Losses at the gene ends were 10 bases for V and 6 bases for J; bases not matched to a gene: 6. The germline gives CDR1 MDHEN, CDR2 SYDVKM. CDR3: CATRQGSNSPLHF. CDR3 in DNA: TGTGCCACCCGACAGGGCAGTAATTCACCCCTCCACTTT.

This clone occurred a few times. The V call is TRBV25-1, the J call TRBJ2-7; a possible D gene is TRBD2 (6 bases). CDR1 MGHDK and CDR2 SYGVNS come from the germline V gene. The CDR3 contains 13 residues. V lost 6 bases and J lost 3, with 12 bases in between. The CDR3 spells CASSRDFGYEQYF. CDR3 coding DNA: TGTGCCAGCAGCCGGGACTTTGGCTACGAGCAGTACTTC.

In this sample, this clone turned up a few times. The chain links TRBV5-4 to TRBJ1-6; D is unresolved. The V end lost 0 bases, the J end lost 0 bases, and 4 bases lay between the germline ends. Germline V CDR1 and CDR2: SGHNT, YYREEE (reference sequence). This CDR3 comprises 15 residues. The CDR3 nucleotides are TGTGCCAGCAGCTTGGGGGGCTCCTATAATTCACCCCTCCACTTT. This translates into CASSLGGSYNSPLHF.

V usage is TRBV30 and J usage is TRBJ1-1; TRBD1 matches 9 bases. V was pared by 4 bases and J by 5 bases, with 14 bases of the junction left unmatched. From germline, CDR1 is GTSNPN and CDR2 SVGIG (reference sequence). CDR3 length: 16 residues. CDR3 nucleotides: TGTGCCTGGAACCCCGGGCGGACAGGGGCTAGTACTGAAGCTTTCTTT. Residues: CAWNPGRTGASTEAFF.

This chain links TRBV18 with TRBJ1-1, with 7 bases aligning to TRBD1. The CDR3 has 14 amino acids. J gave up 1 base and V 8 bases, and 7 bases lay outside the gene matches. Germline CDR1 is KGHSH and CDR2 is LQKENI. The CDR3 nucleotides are TGTGCCAGCAAAACGGGACAGAAGAACACTGAAGCTTTCTTT. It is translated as CASKTGQKNTEAFF. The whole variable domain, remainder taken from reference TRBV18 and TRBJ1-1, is NAGVMQNPRHLVRRRGQEARLRCSPMKGHSHVYWYRQLPEEGLKFMVYLQKENIIDESGMPKERFSAEFPKEGPSILRIQQVVRGDSAAYFCASKTGQKNTEAFFGQGTRLTVV.

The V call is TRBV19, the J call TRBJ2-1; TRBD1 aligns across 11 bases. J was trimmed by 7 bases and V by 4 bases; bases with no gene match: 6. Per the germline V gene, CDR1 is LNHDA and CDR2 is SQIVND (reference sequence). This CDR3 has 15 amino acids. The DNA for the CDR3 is TGTGCCAGTAGTACTACCGGGACAGGGGGGAATGAGCAGTTCTTC. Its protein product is CASSTTGTGGNEQFF.

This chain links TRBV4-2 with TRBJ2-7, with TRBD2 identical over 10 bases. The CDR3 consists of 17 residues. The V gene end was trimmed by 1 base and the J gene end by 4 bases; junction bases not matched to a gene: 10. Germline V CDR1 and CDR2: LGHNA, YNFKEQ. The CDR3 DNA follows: TGTGCCAGCAGCCAAGGACCATTAAGCGGGGGGGTTTACGAGCAGTACTTC. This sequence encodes CASSQGPLSGGVYEQYF.

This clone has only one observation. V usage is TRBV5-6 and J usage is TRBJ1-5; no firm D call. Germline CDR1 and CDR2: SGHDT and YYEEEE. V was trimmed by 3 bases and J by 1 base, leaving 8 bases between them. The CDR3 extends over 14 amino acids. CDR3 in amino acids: CASSYRRSNQPQHF. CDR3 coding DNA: TGTGCCAGCAGCTACCGACGGAGCAATCAGCCCCAGCATTTT.

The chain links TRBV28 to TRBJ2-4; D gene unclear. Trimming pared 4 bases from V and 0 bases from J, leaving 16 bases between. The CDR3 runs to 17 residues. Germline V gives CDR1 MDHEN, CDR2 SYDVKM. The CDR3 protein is CASSSSWTLLAKNIQYF. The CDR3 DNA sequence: TGTGCCAGCAGTTCTTCCTGGACCCTCCTAGCCAAAAACATTCAGTACTTC.

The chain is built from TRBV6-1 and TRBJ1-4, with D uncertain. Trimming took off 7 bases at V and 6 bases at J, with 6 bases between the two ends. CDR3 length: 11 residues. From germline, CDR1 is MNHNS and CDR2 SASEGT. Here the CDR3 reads CASTRDEKLFF. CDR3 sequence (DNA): TGTGCCAGCACGAGGGATGAAAAACTGTTTTTT.

This chain's CDR3 is CASSQTGGNEKLFF. In DNA form, the CDR3 reads TGCGCCAGCAGCCAGACAGGGGGTAATGAAAAACTGTTTTTT. The chain employs TRBV4-1 and TRBJ1-4; the match to TRBD1 covers 9 bases. This CDR3 comprises 14 residues. The junction had 0 bases not matched to a gene; V was cut back by 3 bases and J by 4 bases. CDR1 and CDR2 from the germline V gene are MGHRA and YSYEKL.

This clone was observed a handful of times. CDR3 nucleotides: TGTGCCAGTAGTACGCCGGGGGCGGACTATGGCTACACCTTC. Its translation: CASSTPGADYGYTF. The gene calls are TRBV19 and TRBJ1-2, with D maybe TRBD1 (6 bases). The CDR3 has 14 amino acids. Trimming took 4 bases from V and 3 from J, leaving 12 bases between them. Germline V gene lookup returns CDR1 LNHDA and CDR2 SQIVND (reference sequence).

CDR3 amino acids: CASSGQGASEAFF. The CDR3 DNA follows: TGTGCCAGCAGCGGACAGGGGGCCTCTGAAGCTTTCTTT. V usage is TRBV7-2 and J usage is TRBJ1-1; 11 nucleotides align to TRBD1. This CDR3 region has 13 residues. Germline assignment: CDR1 SGHTA and CDR2 FQGNSA. The V segment lost 5 bases and the J segment 6 bases; nucleotides outside the gene matches: 2.

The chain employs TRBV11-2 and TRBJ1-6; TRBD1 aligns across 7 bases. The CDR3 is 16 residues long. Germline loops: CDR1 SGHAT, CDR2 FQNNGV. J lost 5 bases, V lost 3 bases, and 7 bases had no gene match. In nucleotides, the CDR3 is TGTGCCAGCAGCTTTTGGTTGGGACAGAATAATTCACCCCTCCACTTT. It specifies CASSFWLGQNNSPLHF.

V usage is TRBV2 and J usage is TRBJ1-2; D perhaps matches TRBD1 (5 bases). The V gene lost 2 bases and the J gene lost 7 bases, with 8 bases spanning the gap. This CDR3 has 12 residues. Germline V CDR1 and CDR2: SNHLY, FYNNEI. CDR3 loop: CASSESGFGYTF. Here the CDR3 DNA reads TGTGCCAGCAGTGAATCAGGGTTTGGCTACACCTTC.

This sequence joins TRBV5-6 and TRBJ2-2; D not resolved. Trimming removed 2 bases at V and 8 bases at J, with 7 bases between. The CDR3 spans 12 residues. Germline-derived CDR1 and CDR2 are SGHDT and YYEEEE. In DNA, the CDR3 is TGTGCCAGCAGCTTAGTGGGAGGGGAGCTGTTTTTT. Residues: CASSLVGGELFF.

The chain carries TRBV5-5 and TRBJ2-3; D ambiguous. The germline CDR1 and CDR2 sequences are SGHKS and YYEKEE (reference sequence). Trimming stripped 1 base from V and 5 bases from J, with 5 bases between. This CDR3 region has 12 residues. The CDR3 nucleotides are TGTGCCAGCAGCTTGTGGAGAGATACGCAGTATTTT. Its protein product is CASSLWRDTQYF.

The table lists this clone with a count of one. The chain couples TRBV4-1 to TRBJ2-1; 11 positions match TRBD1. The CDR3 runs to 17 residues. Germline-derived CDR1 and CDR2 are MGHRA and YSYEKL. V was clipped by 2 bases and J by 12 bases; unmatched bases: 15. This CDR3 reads CASSQFSRDRGAVGQFF. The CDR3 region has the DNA TGCGCCAGCAGCCAATTCTCCCGGGACAGGGGGGCTGTAGGGCAGTTCTTC.

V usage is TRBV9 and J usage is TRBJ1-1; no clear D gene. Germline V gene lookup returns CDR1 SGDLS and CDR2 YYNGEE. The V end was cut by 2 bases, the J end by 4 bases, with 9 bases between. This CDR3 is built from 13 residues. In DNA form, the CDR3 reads TGTGCCAGCAGCGTGGAGTTGGTCACTGAAGCTTTCTTT. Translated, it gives CASSVELVTEAFF.